This passage covers 10 T cell receptor beta chains from one sample sequenced in a study of blood T cell repertoires in COVID-19. Measured with immunoSEQ multiplex PCR; TCRdb has only the in-frame clones, and not every one. The table shows some 450,000 clones, with roughly 89% occurring only once. What was sequenced was peripheral blood. These receptors were obtained from a man aged 18-30 years with COVID-19, enrolled during active disease.

This clone was seen a few times. This chain joins TRBV28 and TRBJ2-2, with 7 bases fitting TRBD2. The CDR3 has 18 amino acids. Germline V gene data show CDR1 as MDHEN and CDR2 as SYDVKM. J lost 3 bases, V lost 1 base, and 11 bases had no gene match. The DNA of the CDR3 is TGTGCCAGCAGTTTATACCCTACTAGCGAGAGTGACACCGGGGAGCTGTTTTTT. Amino acid sequence: CASSLYPTSESDTGELFF. The whole variable domain, remainder taken from reference TRBV28 and TRBJ2-2, is DVKVTQSSRYLVKRTGEKVFLECVQDMDHENMFWYRQDPGLGLRLIYFSYDVKMKEKGDIPEGYSVSREKKERFSLILESASTNQTSMYLCASSLYPTSESDTGELFFGEGSRLTVL.

The rearrangement links TRBV11-2 to TRBJ2-2; D unclear. The CDR3 is 15 amino acids. CDR1 SGHAT and CDR2 FQNNGV come from the germline V gene. Trimming left V 0 bases short and J 2 bases short, with 7 bases between. CDR3 sequence: CASSLEGVNTGELFF. CDR3 nucleotide sequence: TGTGCCAGCAGCTTAGAAGGAGTCAACACCGGGGAGCTGTTTTTT.

The chain recombines TRBV6-4 with TRBJ2-3; the match to TRBD2 covers 9 bases. The CDR3 length is 15 residues. Trimming took 4 bases from V and 6 from J; bases not matched to a gene: 8. CDR1 MRHNA and CDR2 SNTAGT come from the germline V gene. Here the CDR3 DNA reads TGTGCCAGCAGTGCTTTAGCGGGAGAGGGCGATACGCAGTATTTT. Its protein product is CASSALAGEGDTQYF.

This rearrangement joins TRBV3-1 (or the pseudogene TRBV3-2) to TRBJ2-3, with 8 bases identical to TRBD2. The CDR3 extends over 16 amino acids. V was pared by 2 bases and J by 0 bases, with 4 bases of the junction left unmatched. Per germline, CDR1 LGHDT and CDR2 YNNKEL (reference sequence). DNA of the CDR3: TGTGCCAGCAGCCAATTGCGGGGGGAGAGCACAGATACGCAGTATTTT. Translating it yields CASSQLRGESTDTQYF.

The CDR3, as DNA: TGTGCCACCAGCAGACCACCCGGGACAGGGGTGATCGGGGAGCTGTTTTTT. This codes for CATSRPPGTGVIGELFF. V gene TRBV15 combines with J gene TRBJ2-2, with 10 bases matching TRBD1. This CDR3 is built from 17 residues. V dropped 2 bases and J dropped 7; count of bases not matched to a gene: 10. In germline, CDR1 is LNHNV, CDR2 YYDKDF (reference sequence). Variable domain in full (rest from reference TRBV15 and TRBJ2-2): DAMVIQNPRYQVTQFGKPVTLSCSQTLNHNVMYWYQQKSSQAPKLLFHYYDKDFNNEADTPDNFQSRRPNTSFCFLDIRSPGLGDTAMYLCATSRPPGTGVIGELFFGEGSRLTVL.

The chain couples TRBV2 to TRBJ1-5; TRBD1 matches at 10 bases. Germline CDR1 reads SNHLY; CDR2 reads FYNNEI. With 4 bases clipped from V and 2 bases from J, the junction kept 11 bases outside the gene matches. The CDR3 is 18 residues long. The CDR3 DNA sequence: TGTGCCAGCAGTGGAAGGGACAGGGGTAGGTATGGCAATCAGCCCCAGCATTTT. This codes for CASSGRDRGRYGNQPQHF.

The genes are TRBV7-2 and TRBJ2-1; TRBD2 matches at 9 bases. CDR1 and CDR2 (germline): SGHTA, FQGNSA. V trimming: 5 bases; J trimming: 7 bases; junction bases outside the gene matches: 15. This CDR3 has 17 residues. CDR3 in amino acids: CASSQQLIAGAGNEQFF. CDR3 DNA: TGTGCCAGCAGCCAACAGCTTATAGCGGGAGCCGGTAATGAGCAGTTCTTC.

The chain uses TRBV5-1 and TRBJ2-7; 9 nucleotides line up with TRBD2. Germline CDR1 and CDR2: SGHRS and YFSETQ. With V trimmed by 0 bases and J by 7 bases, 14 bases remained unmatched. The CDR3 runs 17 residues. The CDR3 region is CASSLEPSGNLRGEQYF. In DNA form, the CDR3 reads TGCGCCAGCAGCTTGGAGCCTAGCGGGAATCTTAGAGGGGAGCAGTACTTC.

V and J are TRBV14 and TRBJ2-3; D is possibly TRBD2 (6 bases). Germline V CDR1 and CDR2: SGHDN, FVKESK. Trimming pared 4 bases from V and 4 bases from J, leaving 18 bases between. CDR3 length: 16 amino acids. CDR3 residues: CASSLTDWGGADTQYF. The DNA for the CDR3 is TGTGCCAGCAGCCTCACGGACTGGGGCGGGGCAGATACGCAGTATTTT.

V is TRBV12-3 or TRBV12-4 and J is TRBJ1-6; no clear D gene. The CDR3 sequence is 13 residues long. Trimming stripped 6 bases from V and 8 bases from J, with 11 bases between. The CDR3 nucleotides are TGTGCCAGCAGCTCGGTCACCGATTCACCCCTCCACTTT. It codes for CASSSVTDSPLHF.